This is a list of T cell receptor beta chains from one sample in a study of T cells in Graves' hyperthyroidism and ophthalmopathy. TCRdb analysed the multiplex PCR reads with MiXCR anew, one entry per CDR3 protein. This table has about 400,000 distinct CDR3 sequences, over 12% appearing once. Sequencing was performed on blood. The receptors here all came from a man aged 45 to 65 with Graves' ophthalmopathy. The CDR3 runs from the conserved cysteine through the conserved F or W. The D gene is left open where the match is weak. Clone sizes are given selectively: once, few, many, or a class where the clone is expanded.

NA	TRBV24-1	TRBJ1-2	many	TGTGCCACCAGTGACCCCGGGACAAGCTATGGCTACACCTTC	CATSDPGTSYGYTF
TRBD1	TRBV2	TRBJ2-5	NA	TGTGCCAGCGAGGGGACAGTGGAAGAGACCCAGTACTTC	CASEGTVEETQYF
TRBD2	TRBV27	TRBJ2-7	NA	TGTGCCAGCAGTTATATAGCGGGATCGGGTTACGAGCAGTACTTC	CASSYIAGSGYEQYF
NA	TRBV7-9	TRBJ1-2	many	TGTGCCAGCAGCCCCATTCCCTATGGCTACACCTTC	CASSPIPYGYTF
TRBD1	TRBV3-1	TRBJ1-2	many	TGTGCCAGCAGCCTCCTCTCCGGGACAGGCGGTGGCTACACCTTC	CASSLLSGTGGGYTF
TRBD1	TRBV5-1	TRBJ2-3	NA	TGCGCCAGCAACCCGGAGGGACAGGGGTTCCCAGATACGCAGTATTTT	CASNPEGQGFPDTQYF
TRBD1	TRBV10-3	TRBJ2-2	few	TGTGCCATCAGTGCCAGACAGGGGTCACCCACAACAAGCTCCGGGGAGCTGTTTTTT	CAISARQGSPTTSSGELFF
NA	TRBV5-1	TRBJ2-5	NA	TGCGCCAGCAGCTCGTCGTCGAATAGCGGAGAGACCCAGTACTTC	CASSSSSNSGETQYF
NA	TRBV29-1	TRBJ1-2	many	TGCAGCGTTGAAGACCCGTCGGCGGGCAGGGGTGAGAGTAACTATGGCTACACCTTC	CSVEDPSAGRGESNYGYTF
TRBD1	TRBV6-1	TRBJ2-4	NA	TGTGCCAGCAGAGGACAGGTGGCAAACATTCAGTACTTC	CASRGQVANIQYF
NA	TRBV3-1	TRBJ2-7	NA	TGTGCCAGCAGCCAACCCGGGCAGGGTGGGGAGCAGTACTTC	CASSQPGQGGEQYF
TRBD1	TRBV24-1	TRBJ2-1	NA	TGTGCCACCAGTGATTCGGACAGGCTGCAGTTCTTC	CATSDSDRLQFF
NA	TRBV2	TRBJ1-2	many	TGTGCCAGCAGCCCCCCCATCTATGGCTACACCTTC	CASSPPIYGYTF
NA	TRBV6-1	TRBJ2-7	many	TGTGCCAGCAGCCGCGCGACAGGCTACGAGCAGTACTTC	CASSRATGYEQYF
NA	TRBV28	TRBJ2-3	many	TGTGCCAGCAGGCGGACAGAGTATACGCAGTATTTT	CASRRTEYTQYF
NA	TRBV19	TRBJ1-1	NA	TGTGCCAGTAGAAGCCAGGGCAGGGCGCCCAGTGAAGCTTTCTTT	CASRSQGRAPSEAFF
TRBD2	TRBV3-1	TRBJ2-7	many	TGTGCCAGCAGCCAGTCCCTAGCGGGCCCGAACGAGCAGTACTTC	CASSQSLAGPNEQYF
TRBD2	TRBV3-1	TRBJ2-3	many	TGTGCCAGCAGCCCCAGATCGGGAGGGCCTACAGATACGCAGTATTTT	CASSPRSGGPTDTQYF
NA	TRBV10-3	TRBJ1-4	NA	TGTGCCATCAGCGGAAATGGAGAAAAACTGTTTTTT	CAISGNGEKLFF
NA	TRBV5-1	TRBJ2-3	many	TGCGCCAGCAGTTTTGGACAAGCCACAGATACGCAGTATTTT	CASSFGQATDTQYF
TRBD2	TRBV30	TRBJ2-5	many	TGTGCCTGGAGCGCCTCGAGGACTAGCGGGCATCTTAGGCCAGAGACCCAGTACTTC	CAWSASRTSGHLRPETQYF
NA	TRBV7-8	TRBJ2-3	few	TGTGCCAGCAGCTTAGCGGTAGGGACGGCAGATACGCAGTATTTT	CASSLAVGTADTQYF
NA	TRBV5-1	TRBJ1-1	NA	TGCGCCAGCAGCTATCCCGTAGGGAAACCTGACACTGAAGCTTTCTTT	CASSYPVGKPDTEAFF
NA	TRBV20-1	TRBJ1-2	many	TGCAGTGCTAGAGATCGGGGGGGCGCTTCTGGCTACACCTTC	CSARDRGGASGYTF
TRBD2	TRBV20-1	TRBJ2-1	many	TGCAGTGCTAGAGTCGGACTAGCGGGAATCTACAATGAGCAGTTCTTC	CSARVGLAGIYNEQFF
TRBD2	TRBV20-1	TRBJ2-3	many	TGCAGTGCTAGAGATTTGAGGGAGGGCGGGGAGGAAGATACGCAGTATTTT	CSARDLREGGEEDTQYF
TRBD1	TRBV13	TRBJ1-1	NA	TGTGCCAGCAGCTATAGACAGGGGGCCTCGAACACTGAAGCTTTCTTT	CASSYRQGASNTEAFF
NA	TRBV11-2	TRBJ1-1	many	TGTGCCAGCAGCCCGTACCCGAACACTGAAGCTTTCTTT	CASSPYPNTEAFF
NA	TRBV19	TRBJ2-5	NA	TGTGCCAGTAGTAACGACGCCGGCGGGGCCCAGTACTTC	CASSNDAGGAQYF
NA	TRBV11-2	TRBJ1-4	many	TGTGCCAGCAGTCGAAATGGTGCAACTAATGAAAAACTGTTTTTT	CASSRNGATNEKLFF
TRBD2	TRBV5-1	TRBJ2-3	NA	TGCGCCAGCAGCTCACCCAGGACTAGCGGGAAAGCCGATACGCAGTATTTT	CASSSPRTSGKADTQYF
NA	TRBV19	TRBJ2-1	NA	TGTGCCAGTACCAATAGGGGGGAAAACTACAATGAGCAGTTCTTC	CASTNRGENYNEQFF
NA	TRBV12-3/TRBV12-4	TRBJ2-5	many	TGTGCCAGCAGTTTCGGCGGTACAGAGACCCAGTACTTC	CASSFGGTETQYF
TRBD1	TRBV18	TRBJ2-5	many	TGTGCCAGCTCACCCGTCCAGGTCGGACAGGGAGGTGAGACCCAGTACTTC	CASSPVQVGQGGETQYF
NA	TRBV29-1	TRBJ2-7	NA	TGCAGCGTCTGGGGAAGGGAGCAGTACTTC	CSVWGREQYF
NA	TRBV30	TRBJ2-1	NA	TGTGCCTTAACAGATTACAATGAGCAGTTCTTC	CALTDYNEQFF
NA	TRBV10-2	TRBJ2-3	NA	TGCGCCAGCAGCGGGTCGATAGCAGATACGCAGTATTTT	CASSGSIADTQYF
TRBD1	TRBV29-1	TRBJ1-3	many	TGCAGCGTCGAGACAGGGGGCGTCGGAAACACCATATATTTT	CSVETGGVGNTIYF
TRBD2	TRBV19	TRBJ2-1	NA	TGTGCCAGTAGTAAAGCGGGGACTAGCATTAACTCCTACAATGAGCAGTTCTTC	CASSKAGTSINSYNEQFF
NA	TRBV19	TRBJ1-5	few	TGTGCCAGTAGTATAGGTGGAACGTCGCCCCAGCATTTT	CASSIGGTSPQHF
NA	TRBV28	TRBJ1-5	many	TGTGCCAGCAGTTACCCGACTGGGGGCAATCAGCCCCAGCATTTT	CASSYPTGGNQPQHF
TRBD1	TRBV20-1	TRBJ1-2	NA	TGCAGTGCTCAAGACAGGGGCCTCTATGGCTACACCTTC	CSAQDRGLYGYTF
NA	TRBV5-1	TRBJ2-1	NA	TGCGCCAGCAGCCCGATACAGGGTCTGCGGTCCTACAATGAGCAGTTCTTC	CASSPIQGLRSYNEQFF
NA	TRBV5-1	TRBJ2-3	many	TGCGCCAGCAGCTTGGCTTGGCCTAGCACAGATACGCAGTATTTT	CASSLAWPSTDTQYF
NA	TRBV30	TRBJ1-5	many	TGTGCCTGGAGAGCTTCGGGGGCAAATCAGCCCCAGCATTTT	CAWRASGANQPQHF
TRBD2	TRBV20-1	TRBJ2-4	NA	TGCAGTGCTCCCCAGCGCGGGGGGGCCAAAAACATTCAGTACTTC	CSAPQRGGAKNIQYF
TRBD2	TRBV20-1	TRBJ2-5	many	TGCAGTGCCTTCAGCGGGAGTGAGGAGACCCAGTACTTC	CSAFSGSEETQYF
TRBD1	TRBV7-9	TRBJ1-6	many	TGTGCCAGCAGGTCGACAGGGGAAAATTCACCCCTCCACTTT	CASRSTGENSPLHF